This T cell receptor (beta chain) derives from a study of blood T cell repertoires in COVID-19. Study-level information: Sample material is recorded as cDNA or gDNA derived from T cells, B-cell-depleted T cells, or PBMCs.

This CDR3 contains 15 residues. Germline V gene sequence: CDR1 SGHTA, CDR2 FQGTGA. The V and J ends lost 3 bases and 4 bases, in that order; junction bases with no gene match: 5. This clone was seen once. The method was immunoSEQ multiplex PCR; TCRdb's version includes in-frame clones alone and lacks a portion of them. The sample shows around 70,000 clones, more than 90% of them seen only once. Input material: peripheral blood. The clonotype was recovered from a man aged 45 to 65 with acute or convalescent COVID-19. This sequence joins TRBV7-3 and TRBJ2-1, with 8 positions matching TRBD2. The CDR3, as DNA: TGTGCCAGCAGCTTCTCGGGGGGGAGATACAATGAGCAGTTCTTC. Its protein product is CASSFSGGRYNEQFF.